Included here is one T cell receptor (beta chain) sequence, with context. These data are taken from a study of blood T cell repertoires in COVID-19. Study in general: From the United States, Italy and Spain came samples of acute and convalescent COVID-19.

TCRdb keeps only in-frame clones here, not all; method: immunoSEQ multiplex PCR. Of about 31,000 clones listed, about 90% were seen once; the top ten hold roughly 5%. Sequencing was done on a sample of peripheral blood. This receptor was taken from a human donor in a cohort sampled during active COVID-19.

The CDR3 DNA reads as TGTGCCAGCAGCTTAGTAGGGACAGGGGGCCGAGTGACTTTCTTT. Amino acids: CASSLVGTGGRVTFF. The rearrangement joins TRBV7-9 to TRBJ1-1; TRBD1 matches 12 bases. The ends lost 1 base at V and 12 bases at J; junction bases unmatched: 9. The CDR3 covers 15 residues. The germline V gene has CDR1 SEHNR and CDR2 FQNEAQ (reference sequence).